This TCR beta chain was obtained from a study of blood T cell repertoires in COVID-19. Study in general: Samples came from the United States, Italy and Spain, spanning acute and convalescent COVID-19. PBMCs, B-cell-depleted T cells, or T cells were the source of the cDNA or gDNA that made up the material.

As processed by the authors: Reference gene primers were amplified, and this amplification served to estimate nucleated cell counts. The assay was immunoSEQ multiplex PCR, and TCRdb's table has in-frame clones only and misses some. That table furnishes V, J and clone size, whereas the DNA furnished D and trimming. The data show more than 120,000 clones, 85% to 90% seen once. This CDR3 has 13 amino acids. Germline CDR1 reads SSHAT; CDR2 reads FNYEAQ (reference sequence). A word on this clone: One junction end does not reproduce the germline sequence, and a read error may be involved.

Input material: peripheral blood. This chain links TRBV7-7 with TRBJ2-1, with 8 bases fitting TRBD1. The TCR comes from a woman aged 45-59 years with active or convalescent COVID-19. CDR3 sequence reads: CASSPGQGGEQFF. Here the CDR3 DNA reads TGTGCTAGCAGCCCAGGACAGGGAGGTGAGCAGTTCTTC.